This T cell receptor beta chain was profiled in a study of T cell responses to AZD1222 COVID-19 vaccine. Looking at the study overall: Analyses pooled second doses at about 4 or about 12 weeks.

Study-level findings and limits: Seropositive status at baseline applied to only 5 or 6 AZD1222 recipients. Every sample of the repertoires postdated the peak T cell response. With dominance at 160-218 and 743-854, vaccine-associated CD4 TCRs spanned spike.

Data came from immunoSEQ multiplex PCR; TCRdb stores just in-frame clones and leaves some out. The table shows about 190,000 clones, with approximately 90% occurring only once. With respect to this clone: The antigen remains undetermined.

Germline V gene sequence: CDR1 SGHAT, CDR2 FQNNGV. The ends were cut back, 0 bases at V and 5 bases at J, with 16 bases in the middle. The CDR3 consists of 16 residues. The sample was peripheral blood, taken on day 0 of AZD1222 vaccination. The V call is TRBV11-2, the J call TRBJ1-1; no definite D call. The sequence was collected from an adult in good health. The CDR3, as DNA: TGTGCCAGCAGCTTAGATCGAGGCCACCTGGGGACTGAAGCTTTCTTT. Translating gives CASSLDRGHLGTEAFF.